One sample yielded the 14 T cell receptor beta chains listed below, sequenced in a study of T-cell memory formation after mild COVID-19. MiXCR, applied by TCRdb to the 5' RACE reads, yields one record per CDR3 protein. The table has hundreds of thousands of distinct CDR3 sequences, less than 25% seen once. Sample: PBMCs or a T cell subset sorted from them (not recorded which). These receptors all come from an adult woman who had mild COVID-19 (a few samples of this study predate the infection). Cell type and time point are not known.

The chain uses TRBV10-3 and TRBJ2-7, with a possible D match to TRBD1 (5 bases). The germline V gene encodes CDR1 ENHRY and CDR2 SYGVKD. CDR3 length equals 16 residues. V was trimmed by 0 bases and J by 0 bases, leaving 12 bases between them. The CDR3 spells CAISESKGRTSYEQYF. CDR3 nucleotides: TGTGCCATCAGTGAGTCTAAGGGGCGCACCTCCTACGAGCAGTACTTC.

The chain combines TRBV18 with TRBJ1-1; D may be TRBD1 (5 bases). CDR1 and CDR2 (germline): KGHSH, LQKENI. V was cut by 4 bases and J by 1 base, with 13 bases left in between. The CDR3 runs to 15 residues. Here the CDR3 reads CASSQAGSSNTEAFF. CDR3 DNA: TGTGCCAGCTCACAAGCAGGGTCTTCGAACACTGAAGCTTTCTTT.

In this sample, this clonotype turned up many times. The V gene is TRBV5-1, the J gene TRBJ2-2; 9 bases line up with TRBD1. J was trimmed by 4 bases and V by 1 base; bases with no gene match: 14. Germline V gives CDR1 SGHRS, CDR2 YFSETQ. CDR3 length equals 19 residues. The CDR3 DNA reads TGCGCCAGCAGCTTGTTTTCAATACCCGGGACAGGGACCACCGGGGAGCTGTTTTTT. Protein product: CASSLFSIPGTGTTGELFF.

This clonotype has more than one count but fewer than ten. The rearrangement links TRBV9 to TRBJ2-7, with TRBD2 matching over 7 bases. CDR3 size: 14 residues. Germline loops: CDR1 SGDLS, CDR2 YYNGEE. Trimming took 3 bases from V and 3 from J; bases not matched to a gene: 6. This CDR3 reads CASSAEGGIYEQYF. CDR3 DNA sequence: TGTGCCAGCAGCGCTGAGGGAGGGATCTACGAGCAGTACTTC.

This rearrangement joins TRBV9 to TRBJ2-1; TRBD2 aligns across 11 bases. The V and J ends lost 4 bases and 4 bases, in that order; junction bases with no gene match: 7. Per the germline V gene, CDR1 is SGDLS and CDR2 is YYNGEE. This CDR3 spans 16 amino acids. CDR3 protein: CASSTYGTSGYNEQFF. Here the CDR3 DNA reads TGTGCCAGCAGCACCTACGGGACTAGCGGATACAATGAGCAGTTCTTC.

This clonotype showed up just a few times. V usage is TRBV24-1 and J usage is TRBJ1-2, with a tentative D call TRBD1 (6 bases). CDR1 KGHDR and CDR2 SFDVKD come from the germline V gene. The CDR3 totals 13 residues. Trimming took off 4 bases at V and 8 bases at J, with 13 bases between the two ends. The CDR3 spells CATSDQGTGGYTF. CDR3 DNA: TGTGCCACCAGTGACCAGGGGACGGGCGGCTACACCTTC.

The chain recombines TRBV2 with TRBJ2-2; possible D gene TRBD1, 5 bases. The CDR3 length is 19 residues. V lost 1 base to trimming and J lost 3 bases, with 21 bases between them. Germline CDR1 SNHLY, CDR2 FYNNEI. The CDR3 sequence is CASSEGQDDDSRYTGELFF. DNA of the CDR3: TGTGCCAGCAGTGAAGGGCAAGACGACGACAGTAGATACACCGGGGAGCTGTTTTTT.

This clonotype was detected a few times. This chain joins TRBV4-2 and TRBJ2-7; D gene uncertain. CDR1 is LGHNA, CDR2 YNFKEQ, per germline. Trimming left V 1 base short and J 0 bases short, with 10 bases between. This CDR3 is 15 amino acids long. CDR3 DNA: TGTGCCAGCAGCCAAGTTGCGGACGGCTCCTACGAGCAGTACTTC. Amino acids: CASSQVADGSYEQYF.

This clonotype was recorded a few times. CDR3 protein: CASRTGAAYGYTF. In DNA form, the CDR3 reads TGTGCCAGCAGAACAGGGGCTGCCTATGGCTACACCTTC. The chain combines TRBV6-5 with TRBJ1-2; TRBD1 matches at 7 bases. The CDR3 extends over 13 amino acids. Germline loops: CDR1 MNHEY, CDR2 SVGAGI. With 6 bases clipped from V and 4 bases from J, the junction kept 5 bases outside the gene matches.

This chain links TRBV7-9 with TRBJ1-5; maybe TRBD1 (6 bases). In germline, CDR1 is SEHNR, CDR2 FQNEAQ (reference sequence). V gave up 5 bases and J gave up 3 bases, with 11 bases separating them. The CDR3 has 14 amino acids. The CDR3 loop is CASSQDSYNQPQHF. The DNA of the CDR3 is TGTGCCAGCAGCCAGGACAGCTACAATCAGCCCCAGCATTTT. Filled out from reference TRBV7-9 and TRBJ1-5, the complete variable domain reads DTGVSQNPRHKITKRGQNVTFRCDPISEHNRLYWYRQTLGQGPEFLTYFQNEAQLEKSRLLSDRFSAERPKGSFSTLEIQRTEQGDSAMYLCASSQDSYNQPQHFGDGTRLSIL.

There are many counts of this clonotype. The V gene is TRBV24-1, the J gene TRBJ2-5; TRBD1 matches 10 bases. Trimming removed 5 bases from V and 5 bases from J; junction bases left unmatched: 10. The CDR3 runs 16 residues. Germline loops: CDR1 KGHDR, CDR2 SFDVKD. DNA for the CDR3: TGTGCCACCAGTGCGGCCTTGGGACAGGGGTGGGAGACCCAGTACTTC. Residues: CATSAALGQGWETQYF.

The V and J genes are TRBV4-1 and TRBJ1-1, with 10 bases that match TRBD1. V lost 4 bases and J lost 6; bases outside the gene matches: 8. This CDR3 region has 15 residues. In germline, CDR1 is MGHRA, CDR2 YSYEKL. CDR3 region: CASSPGQGKSPEAFF. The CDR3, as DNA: TGCGCCAGCAGCCCGGGACAGGGGAAATCTCCTGAAGCTTTCTTT.

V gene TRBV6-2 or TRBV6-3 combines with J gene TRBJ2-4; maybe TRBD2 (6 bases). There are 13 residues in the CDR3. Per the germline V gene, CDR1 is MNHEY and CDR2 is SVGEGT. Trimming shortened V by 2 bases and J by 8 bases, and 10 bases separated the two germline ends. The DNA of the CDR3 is TGTGCCAGCAGTTACACCGGGGGTCACATTCAGTACTTC. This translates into CASSYTGGHIQYF.

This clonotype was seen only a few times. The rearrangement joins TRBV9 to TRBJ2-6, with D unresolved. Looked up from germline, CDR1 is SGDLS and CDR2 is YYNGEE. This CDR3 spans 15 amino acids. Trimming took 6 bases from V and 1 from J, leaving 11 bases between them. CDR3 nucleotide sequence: TGTGCCAGCAAGAACGGCTTGTCTGGGGCCAACGTCCTGACTTTC. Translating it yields CASKNGLSGANVLTF.